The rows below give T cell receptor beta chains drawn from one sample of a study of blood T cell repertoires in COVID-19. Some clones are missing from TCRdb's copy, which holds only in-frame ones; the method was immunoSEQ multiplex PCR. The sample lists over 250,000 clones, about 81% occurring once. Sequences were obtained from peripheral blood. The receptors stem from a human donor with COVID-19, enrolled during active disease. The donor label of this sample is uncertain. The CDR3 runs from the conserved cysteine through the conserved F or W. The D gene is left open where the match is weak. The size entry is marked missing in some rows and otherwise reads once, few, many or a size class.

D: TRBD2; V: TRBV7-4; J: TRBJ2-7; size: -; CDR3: CASSLPSGDPYEQYF; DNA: TGTGCCAGCAGCTTGCCTAGCGGGGACCCCTACGAGCAGTACTTC
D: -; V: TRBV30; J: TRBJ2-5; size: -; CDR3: CAWSYRGETQYF; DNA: TGTGCCTGGAGTTACCGAGGGGAGACCCAGTACTTC
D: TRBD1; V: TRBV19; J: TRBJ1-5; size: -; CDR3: CASMYRGLYSNQPQHF; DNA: TGTGCCAGTATGTACAGGGGGCTTTATAGCAATCAGCCCCAGCATTTT
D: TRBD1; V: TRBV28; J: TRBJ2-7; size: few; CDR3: CASRLSGTGFPEQYF; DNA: TGTGCCAGCAGACTAAGTGGGACAGGGTTTCCCGAGCAGTACTTC
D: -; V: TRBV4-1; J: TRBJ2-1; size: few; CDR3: CASSQGRGLGSYNEQFF; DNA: TGCGCCAGCAGCCAAGGTCGCGGGCTTGGCTCCTACAATGAGCAGTTCTTC
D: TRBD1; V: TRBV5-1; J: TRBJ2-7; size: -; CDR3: CASSFRDRAHEQYF; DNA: TGCGCCAGCAGCTTCCGGGACAGGGCCCACGAGCAGTACTTC
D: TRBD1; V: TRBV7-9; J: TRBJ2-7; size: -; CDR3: CASSLGDRYEQYF; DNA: TGTGCCAGCAGCTTAGGGGACAGATACGAGCAGTACTTC
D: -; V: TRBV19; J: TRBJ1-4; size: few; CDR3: CASSTRERNEKLFF; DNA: TGTGCCAGTAGTACCCGGGAACGCAATGAAAAACTGTTTTTT
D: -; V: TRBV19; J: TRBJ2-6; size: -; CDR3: CASDRGIETGANVLTF; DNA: TGTGCCAGCGACCGGGGGATTGAGACTGGGGCCAACGTCCTGACTTTC
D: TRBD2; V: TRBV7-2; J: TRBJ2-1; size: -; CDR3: CASSARAGGYNEQFF; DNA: TGTGCCAGCAGCGCCCGGGCGGGAGGCTACAATGAGCAGTTCTTC
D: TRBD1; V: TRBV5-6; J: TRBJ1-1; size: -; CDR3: CASSGGMNTEAFF; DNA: TGTGCCAGCTCAGGGGGGATGAACACTGAAGCTTTCTTT
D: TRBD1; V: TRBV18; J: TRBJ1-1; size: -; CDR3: CASLDRVGNTEAFF; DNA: TGTGCCAGCTTGGACAGGGTAGGGAACACTGAAGCTTTCTTT
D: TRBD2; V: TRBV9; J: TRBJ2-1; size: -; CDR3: CASSVRTSGAGGDEQFF; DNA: TGTGCCAGCAGCGTAAGGACTAGCGGTGCCGGGGGGGATGAGCAGTTCTTC
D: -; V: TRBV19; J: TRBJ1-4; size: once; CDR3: CASIGWSEGYEKLFF; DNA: TGTGCCAGTATCGGATGGAGCGAGGGTTACGAAAAACTGTTTTTT
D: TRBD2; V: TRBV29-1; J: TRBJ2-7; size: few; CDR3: CSVRLASAYEQYF; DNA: TGCAGCGTACGACTAGCGTCGGCCTACGAGCAGTACTTC
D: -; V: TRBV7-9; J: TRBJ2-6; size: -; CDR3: CASSSRVSGANVLTF; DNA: TGTGCCAGCAGCTCCAGGGTCTCTGGGGCCAACGTCCTGACTTTC
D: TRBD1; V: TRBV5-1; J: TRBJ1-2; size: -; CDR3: CASSNPTGGPAGYTF; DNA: TGCGCCAGCAGCAACCCGACAGGGGGCCCGGCTGGCTACACCTTC
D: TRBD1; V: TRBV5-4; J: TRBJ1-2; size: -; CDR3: CASGPRGEYYGYTF; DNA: TGTGCCAGCGGCCCCAGGGGGGAGTACTATGGCTACACCTTC
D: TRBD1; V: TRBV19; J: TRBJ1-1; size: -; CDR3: CASSIPPGQGGHEAFF; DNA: TGTGCCAGTAGTATCCCGCCGGGACAGGGGGGTCATGAAGCTTTCTTT
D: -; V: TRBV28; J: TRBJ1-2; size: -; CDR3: CASSLGRDAGYTF; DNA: TGTGCCAGCAGTTTGGGGCGGGACGCGGGCTACACCTTC
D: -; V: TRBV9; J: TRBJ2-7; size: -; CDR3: CASSPLGDPSYEQYF; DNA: TGTGCCAGCAGCCCCTTGGGAGACCCCTCCTACGAGCAGTACTTC
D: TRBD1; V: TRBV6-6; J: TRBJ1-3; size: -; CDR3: CASSQYRGFDSGNTIYF; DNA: TGTGCCAGCAGTCAATACAGGGGATTTGACTCTGGAAACACCATATATTTT
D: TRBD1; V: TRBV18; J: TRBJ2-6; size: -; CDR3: CASSPVSTGGLGANVLTF; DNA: TGTGCCAGCTCACCAGTATCGACAGGGGGCCTCGGGGCCAACGTCCTGACTTTC
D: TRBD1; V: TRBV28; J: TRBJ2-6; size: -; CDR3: CASSPGDRGQGANVLTF; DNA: TGTGCCAGCAGTCCAGGGGACAGGGGGCAAGGGGCCAACGTCCTGACTTTC
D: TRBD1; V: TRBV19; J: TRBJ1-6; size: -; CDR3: CASSVTGGYSPLHF; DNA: TGTGCCAGTAGTGTTACAGGGGGATATTCACCCCTCCACTTT
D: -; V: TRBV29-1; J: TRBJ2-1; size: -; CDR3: CSVEDYTGAAWIF; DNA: TGCAGCGTTGAAGATTACACTGGGGCAGCATGGATCTTC
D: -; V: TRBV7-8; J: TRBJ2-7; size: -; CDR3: CASSLEAPTYEQYF; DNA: TGTGCCAGCAGCTTAGAAGCGCCAACCTACGAGCAGTACTTC
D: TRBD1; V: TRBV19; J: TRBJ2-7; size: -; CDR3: CASGGGRDRDYEQYF; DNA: TGTGCCAGTGGGGGGGGCCGGGACAGGGACTACGAGCAGTACTTC
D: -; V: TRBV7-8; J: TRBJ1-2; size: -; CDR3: CASSTNGIGYTF; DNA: TGTGCCAGCAGCACCAACGGGATAGGCTACACCTTC
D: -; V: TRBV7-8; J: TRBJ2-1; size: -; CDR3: CASSLAEINHHEQFF; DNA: TGTGCCAGCAGCTTAGCGGAGATCAATCACCATGAGCAGTTCTTC
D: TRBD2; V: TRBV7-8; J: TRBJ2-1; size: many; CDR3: CASSSSGTSNEQFF; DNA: TGTGCCAGCAGCTCCTCCGGGACTAGCAATGAGCAGTTCTTC
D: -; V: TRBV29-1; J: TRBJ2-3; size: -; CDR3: CSSKGSTDTQYF; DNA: TGCAGCTCCAAGGGGAGCACAGATACGCAGTATTTT
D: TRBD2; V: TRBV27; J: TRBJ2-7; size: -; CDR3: CASSLAGVAYEQYF; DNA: TGTGCCAGCAGTTTAGCGGGAGTAGCCTACGAGCAGTACTTC
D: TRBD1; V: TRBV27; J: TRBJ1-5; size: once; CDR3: CASSPGQGSYQPQHF; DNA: TGTGCCAGCAGTCCCGGACAGGGATCATATCAGCCCCAGCATTTT
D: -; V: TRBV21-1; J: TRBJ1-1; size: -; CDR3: CASSRRQEGTEAFF; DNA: TGTGCCAGCAGCCGCCGACAGGAAGGCACTGAAGCTTTCTTT
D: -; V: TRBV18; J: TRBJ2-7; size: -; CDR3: CASSIQGSDYEQYF; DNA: TGTGCCAGCTCAATACAGGGCTCCGACTACGAGCAGTACTTC
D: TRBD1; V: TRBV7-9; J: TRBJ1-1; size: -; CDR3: CASSASGGLSPTEAFF; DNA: TGTGCCAGCAGCGCATCAGGGGGGTTAAGTCCCACTGAAGCTTTCTTT
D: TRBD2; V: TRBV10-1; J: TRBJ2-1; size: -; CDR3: CASPSGINNEQFF; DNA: TGCGCCAGCCCAAGCGGGATTAACAATGAGCAGTTCTTC
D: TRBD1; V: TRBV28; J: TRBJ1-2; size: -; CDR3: CASSPGLGQWYGYTF; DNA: TGTGCCAGCAGTCCCGGACTGGGACAGTGGTATGGCTACACCTTC
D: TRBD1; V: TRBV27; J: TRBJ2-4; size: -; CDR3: CASSLSLDRPVRNIQYF; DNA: TGTGCCAGCAGTTTATCCCTGGACAGGCCGGTAAGAAACATTCAGTACTTC
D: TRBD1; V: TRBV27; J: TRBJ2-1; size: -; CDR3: CASSLGQAYNEQFF; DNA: TGTGCCAGCAGCCTCGGACAGGCCTACAATGAGCAGTTCTTC